The 16 T cell receptor beta chains below were found in one sample sequenced in a study of neoadjuvant anti-PD-1 for oral cavity cancer. The assay was immunoSEQ multiplex PCR, and TCRdb's table has in-frame clones only and misses some. Of around 9,100 clones listed, 64% are singletons. Time point reported: after neoadjuvant nivolumab, at surgical resection. The sample consisted of PBMCs, taken after nivolumab (anti-PD-1) treatment. The receptors originated from a person aged 35-79 years with oral cavity squamous cell carcinoma.

The chain carries TRBV7-8 and TRBJ1-2; no firm D call. V lost 6 bases to trimming and J lost 3 bases, with 11 bases between them. This CDR3 contains 13 residues. Germline V gene lookup returns CDR1 SGHVS and CDR2 FQNEAQ. CDR3 residues: CASRPAGDYGYTF. CDR3 sequence (DNA): TGTGCCAGCAGACCAGCCGGGGACTATGGCTACACCTTC. The full variable domain, rest sourced from reference TRBV7-8 and TRBJ1-2, is GAGVSQSPRYKVAKRGQDVALRCDPISGHVSLFWYQQALGQGPEFLTYFQNEAQLDKSGLPSDRFFAERPEGSVSTLKIQRTQQEDSAVYLCASRPAGDYGYTFGSGTRLTVV.

In this sample, this clone turned up once. This chain connects TRBV7-3 to TRBJ2-3, with TRBD2 identical over 12 bases. V dropped 5 bases and J dropped 4; count of bases not matched to a gene: 7. CDR3 length: 16 amino acids. Germline V gene lookup returns CDR1 SGHTA and CDR2 FQGTGA. CDR3 nucleotides: TGTGCCAGCAGCCCACGACTAGCGGGAGCTTCAGATACGCAGTATTTT. Amino acids: CASSPRLAGASDTQYF.

The J gene is TRBJ1-2, the V gene TRBV7-8, with D uncertain. Trimming removed 5 bases from V and 0 bases from J, with 13 bases in between. Looked up from germline, CDR1 is SGHVS and CDR2 is FQNEAQ. The CDR3 covers 15 residues. The CDR3 is CASSQPSWTNYGYTF. The CDR3 nucleotides read TGTGCCAGCAGCCAGCCTTCTTGGACTAACTATGGCTACACCTTC.

The gene calls are TRBV2 and TRBJ1-1, with 7 bases fitting TRBD1. The CDR3 runs 14 residues. Trimming at V came to 5 bases and at J to 2 bases, leaving 5 bases not matched to a gene. Germline V gene data show CDR1 as SNHLY and CDR2 as FYNNEI. The CDR3 protein is CASSRDRVNTEAFF. In DNA form, the CDR3 reads TGTGCCAGCAGTCGGGACAGAGTTAACACTGAAGCTTTCTTT.

This chain links TRBV4-2 with TRBJ2-1; D is unclear. The CDR3 extends over 14 amino acids. V was shortened by 0 bases and J by 0 bases, with 3 bases between the two germline ends. In germline, CDR1 is LGHNA, CDR2 YNFKEQ. The CDR3 loop reads CASSQDLSYNEQFF. The CDR3 nucleotides read TGTGCCAGCAGCCAAGACCTCTCCTACAATGAGCAGTTCTTC.

There are a few counts of this clone. The chain joins TRBV19 to TRBJ2-3, with D unresolved. Germline V gene lookup returns CDR1 LNHDA and CDR2 SQIVND (reference sequence). The length of the CDR3 is 15 residues. The ends were cut back, 3 bases at V and 5 bases at J, with 15 bases in the middle. The CDR3 region is CASSIGLQSGDTQYF. The CDR3 DNA is TGTGCCAGTAGTATTGGGTTACAGTCAGGAGATACGCAGTATTTT.

V and J are TRBV5-8 and TRBJ1-5; 7 bases agree with TRBD1. V was pared by 0 bases and J by 2 bases, with 8 bases of the junction left unmatched. The CDR3 sequence is 17 residues long. Germline V gives CDR1 SGHTS, CDR2 YDEGEE. The CDR3 DNA sequence: TGTGCCAGCAGCTTGGATAAGGGGGCAAGGGGCAATCAGCCCCAGCATTTT. It is translated as CASSLDKGARGNQPQHF.

This chain uses TRBV30 with TRBJ1-5; no reliable D call. The V end was cut by 1 base, the J end by 5 bases, with 9 bases between. The germline V gene encodes CDR1 GTSNPN and CDR2 SVGIG (reference sequence). This CDR3 has 13 residues. Here the CDR3 DNA reads TGTGCCTGGAGTGAACAGAACTATCAGCCCCAGCATTTT. Its protein product is CAWSEQNYQPQHF.

The gene calls are TRBV5-1 and TRBJ1-3; no clear D gene. There are 16 residues in the CDR3. The V and J ends lost 2 bases and 0 bases respectively, with 12 bases between them. From germline, CDR1 is SGHRS and CDR2 YFSETQ. The CDR3 sequence: CASSFEEGTSGNTIYF. The CDR3 nucleotides are TGCGCCAGCAGCTTTGAGGAGGGAACCTCTGGAAACACCATATATTTT.

The chain employs TRBV27 and TRBJ1-2; 7 bases line up with TRBD1. The length of the CDR3 is 15 residues. Trimming removed 0 bases from V and 6 bases from J; junction bases left unmatched: 7. The germline CDR1 and CDR2 sequences are MNHEY and SMNVEV (reference sequence). CDR3 nucleotides: TGTGCCAGCAGTTTATCCTTAGGGGGCGCGAATGGCTACACCTTC. This translates into CASSLSLGGANGYTF.

V is TRBV7-2 and J is TRBJ1-5, with D perhaps TRBD1 (6 bases). The CDR3 contains 15 residues. Germline-derived CDR1 and CDR2 are SGHTA and FQGNSA. V dropped 5 bases and J dropped 1 base, with 12 bases sitting between them. The chain's CDR3 is CASSPQGMSNQPQHF. The CDR3 coding sequence is TGTGCCAGCAGCCCACAGGGTATGAGCAATCAGCCCCAGCATTTT.

In this sample, this clone turned up a few times. The V and J genes are TRBV11-2 and TRBJ2-7, with D unclear. This CDR3 is built from 14 residues. Trimming removed 0 bases at V and 5 bases at J, with 11 bases between. Germline lookup yields CDR1 SGHAT and CDR2 FQNNGV. CDR3 in amino acids: CASSLDRRSDEQYF. For the CDR3, the DNA is TGTGCCAGCAGCTTAGATCGCCGGAGCGACGAGCAGTACTTC.

This clone appeared a few times. The CDR3 coding sequence is TGTGCCAGCAGTTACTCGCGATTTGGGACAAGTGGCTACACCTTC. Encoded protein: CASSYSRFGTSGYTF. The genes are TRBV6-5 and TRBJ1-2, with D possibly being TRBD1 (6 bases). Trimming removed 0 bases at V and 7 bases at J, with 15 bases between. CDR1 and CDR2 (germline): MNHEY, SVGAGI. The length of the CDR3 is 15 residues.

The V call is TRBV28, the J call TRBJ2-2, with 7 bases identical to TRBD1. The CDR3 spans 14 residues. J was trimmed by 7 bases and V by 3 bases; bases with no gene match: 5. Germline lookup yields CDR1 MDHEN and CDR2 SYDVKM. This CDR3 reads CASSFTGAVGELFF. The DNA for the CDR3 is TGTGCCAGCAGTTTCACAGGGGCAGTCGGGGAGCTGTTTTTT.

Here the CDR3 DNA reads TGTGCCAGCAGCTCCTGGGCGAACACTGAAGCTTTCTTT. Its translation: CASSSWANTEAFF. The chain combines TRBV7-9 with TRBJ1-1; unclear D gene. Germline V gene lookup returns CDR1 SEHNR and CDR2 FQNEAQ (reference sequence). The CDR3 covers 13 residues. The V end was cut by 4 bases, the J end by 1 base, with 7 bases between.

V usage is TRBV2 and J usage is TRBJ2-2; D gene unclear. Germline V gene data show CDR1 as SNHLY and CDR2 as FYNNEI. This CDR3 comprises 16 residues. Trimming left V 1 base short and J 0 bases short, with 9 bases between. The CDR3 loop is CASSEEVPPNTGELFF. For the CDR3, the DNA is TGTGCCAGCAGTGAAGAGGTTCCGCCGAACACCGGGGAGCTGTTTTTT.